This T cell receptor beta chain appears in the sequencing data of a study of OX40 agonist ivuxolimab in advanced cancers. Looking at the study overall: Patients enrolled in dose escalation were diagnosed with hepatocellular carcinoma, melanoma, renal cell or head and neck cancer. Partial response was recorded in three patients: one hepatocellular carcinoma and two cutaneous melanoma cases.

The germline gives CDR1 GTSNPN, CDR2 SVGIG (reference sequence). CDR3 length equals 13 residues. With V trimmed by 6 bases and J by 0 bases, 2 bases remained unmatched. Sequencing used immunoSEQ multiplex PCR; TCRdb keeps in-frame clones, though not all of them. Of tens of thousands of clones listed, 75% to 90% are singletons. The genes are TRBV30 and TRBJ2-3; 8 nucleotides agree with TRBD2. This material consisted of CD4+ or CD8+ T cells sorted from blood, taken in a trial of the OX40 agonist ivuxolimab. The clonotype was recovered from an adult with an advanced solid tumor such as melanoma, head and neck, liver or kidney cancer. CDR3 amino acids: CACRLASTDTQYF. As DNA, the CDR3 is TGTGCCTGCCGACTAGCGAGCACAGATACGCAGTATTTT.